The clone carrying this TCR beta chain was found a few times. Its cognate antigen is unknown. The CDR3 runs 13 residues. Germline lookup yields CDR1 DFQATT and CDR2 SNEGSKA (reference sequence). Trimming left V 5 bases short and J 3 bases short, with 14 bases between. Using a J-beta primer mix together with a sample-barcoded 5' primer, a second PCR was run for about 7 to 12 cycles. TCRdb reprocessed the 5' RACE reads with MiXCR, giving one entry per CDR3 protein. The table includes about 970,000 distinct CDR3 sequences, about 53% detected once. These data come from a study of blood T cells in healthy people across ages. General study findings and limits: Across the age range, TCR beta diversity per million T cells fell in a roughly linear way.

The receptor comes from a woman aged 55-70 years in good health. V and J are TRBV20-1 and TRBJ2-7; TRBD1 might be the D (6 bases). The sample was blood. The CDR3 reads CSAPSRDNYEQYF. The CDR3 DNA is TGCAGTGCTCCGTCCCGGGACAACTACGAGCAGTACTTC.